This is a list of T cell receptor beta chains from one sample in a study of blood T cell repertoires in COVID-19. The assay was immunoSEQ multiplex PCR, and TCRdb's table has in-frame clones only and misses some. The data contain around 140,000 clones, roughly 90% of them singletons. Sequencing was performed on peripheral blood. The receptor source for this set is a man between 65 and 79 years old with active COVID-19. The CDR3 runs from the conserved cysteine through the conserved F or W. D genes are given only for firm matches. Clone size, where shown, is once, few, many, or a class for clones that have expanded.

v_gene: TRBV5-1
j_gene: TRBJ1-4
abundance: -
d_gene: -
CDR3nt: TGCGCCAGCAGCTTGGAAGGCGCAGGCGTTAATGAAAAACTGTTTTTT
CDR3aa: CASSLEGAGVNEKLFF

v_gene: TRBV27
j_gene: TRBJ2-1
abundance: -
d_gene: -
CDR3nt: TGTGCCAGCACCGTCTCGGGAGCGTACAATGAGCAGTTCTTC
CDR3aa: CASTVSGAYNEQFF

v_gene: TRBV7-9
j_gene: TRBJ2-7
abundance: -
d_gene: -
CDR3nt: TGTGCCAGCAGCTTAGGGGGCGGACCCTACGAGCAGTACTTC
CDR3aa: CASSLGGGPYEQYF

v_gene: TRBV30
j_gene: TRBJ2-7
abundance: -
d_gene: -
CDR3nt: TGTGCCTGGAAGACAGGGACTTACTACGAGCAGTACTTC
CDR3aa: CAWKTGTYYEQYF

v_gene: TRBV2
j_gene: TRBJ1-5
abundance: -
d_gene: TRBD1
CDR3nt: TGTGCCAGCAGCGAGGACAGGGTTAGCAATCAGCCCCAGCATTTT
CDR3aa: CASSEDRVSNQPQHF

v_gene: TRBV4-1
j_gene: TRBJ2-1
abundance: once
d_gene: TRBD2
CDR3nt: TGCGCCAGCAGCCAAGAGGACGGCCCTAGCGGCTCCTACAATGAGCAGTTCTTC
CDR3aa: CASSQEDGPSGSYNEQFF

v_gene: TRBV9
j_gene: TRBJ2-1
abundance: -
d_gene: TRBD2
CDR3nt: TGTGCCAGCAGCGTAGCGATAGCGGGAGGTGTGAATGAGCAGTTCTTC
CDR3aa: CASSVAIAGGVNEQFF

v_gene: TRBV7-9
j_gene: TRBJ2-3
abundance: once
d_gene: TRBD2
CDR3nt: TGTGCCAGCAGCTTACCCAAAGAGACTAGCGGGAGGGCAGATACGCAGTATTTT
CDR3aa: CASSLPKETSGRADTQYF

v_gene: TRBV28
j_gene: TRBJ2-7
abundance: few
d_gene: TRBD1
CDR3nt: TGTGCCAGCAGAAGTCCCGGACAGGGCCGAAGGGGGCAGTACTTC
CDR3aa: CASRSPGQGRRGQYF

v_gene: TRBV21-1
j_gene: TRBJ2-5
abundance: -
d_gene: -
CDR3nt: TGTGCCAGCAGTCCTAGCGGGAGGGCCTACGGGGAGACCCAGTACTTC
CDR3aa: CASSPSGRAYGETQYF

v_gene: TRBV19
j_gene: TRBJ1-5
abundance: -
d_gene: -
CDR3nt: TGTGCCAGTAGTACATTGCTAAATAGCAATCAGCCCCAGCATTTT
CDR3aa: CASSTLLNSNQPQHF

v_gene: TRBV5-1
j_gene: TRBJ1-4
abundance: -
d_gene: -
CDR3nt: TGCGCCAGCAGCCCGGGGGTTAGAACTAATGAAAAACTGTTTTTT
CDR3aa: CASSPGVRTNEKLFF

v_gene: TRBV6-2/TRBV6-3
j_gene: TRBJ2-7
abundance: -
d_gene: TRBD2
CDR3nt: TGTGCCAGCAGTTACTCGCGCCCTAGCGGGAGCTACGAGCAGTACTTC
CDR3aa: CASSYSRPSGSYEQYF

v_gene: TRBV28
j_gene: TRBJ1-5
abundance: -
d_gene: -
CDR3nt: TGTGCCAGCAGTTGGGAGATGAATCAGCCCCAGCATTTT
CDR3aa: CASSWEMNQPQHF

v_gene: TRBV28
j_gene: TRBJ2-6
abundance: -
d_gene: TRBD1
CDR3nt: TGTGCCACCCCCGTGGACAGGGGGTCTGGGGCCAACGTCCTGACTTTC
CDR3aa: CATPVDRGSGANVLTF